These 17 T cell receptor beta chains came from one sample sequenced in a study of T cell responses to AZD1222 COVID-19 vaccine. Assay: immunoSEQ multiplex PCR; the TCRdb copy retains only in-frame clones and omits some. The sample carries some 120,000 clones, about 88% recorded once. The sample here was peripheral blood, taken 28 days after the second AZD1222 dose. The receptors originated from an adult who received the AZD1222 COVID-19 vaccine.

The rearrangement links TRBV2 to TRBJ1-5, with D unresolved. Trimming took 1 base from V and 3 from J, leaving 7 bases between them. The CDR3 consists of 14 residues. Per germline, CDR1 SNHLY and CDR2 FYNNEI. The CDR3 DNA sequence: TGTGCCAGCAGTGAAGTGCTGGTCAATCAGCCCCAGCATTTT. The encoded protein is CASSEVLVNQPQHF.

This clone appeared once. The V and J genes are TRBV27 and TRBJ2-3, with D perhaps matching TRBD1 (6 bases). V lost 5 bases to trimming and J lost 6 bases, with 21 bases between them. There are 16 residues in the CDR3. Germline V CDR1 and CDR2: MNHEY, SMNVEV (reference sequence). The CDR3 reads CASSTYAGALGDTQYF. The CDR3 coding sequence is TGTGCCAGCAGTACCTACGCAGGGGCCCTCGGGGATACGCAGTATTTT.

This clone was seen once. The chain couples TRBV16 to TRBJ2-7, with D uncertain. Germline loops: CDR1 KGHSY, CDR2 FQNENV. The CDR3 consists of 15 residues. V dropped 0 bases and J dropped 2 bases, with 11 bases sitting between them. CDR3 DNA sequence: TGTGCCAGCAGCCAATCCTCGGCAGGCCCCTACGAGCAGTACTTC. Protein product: CASSQSSAGPYEQYF.

V gene TRBV2 combines with J gene TRBJ2-3; 9 bases line up with TRBD1. This CDR3 has 14 residues. V lost 8 bases, J lost 3 bases, and 6 bases stayed unmatched. The germline V gene has CDR1 SNHLY and CDR2 FYNNEI. CDR3 loop: CASGSDRGTDTQYF. For the CDR3, the DNA is TGTGCCAGCGGATCGGACAGGGGAACAGATACGCAGTATTTT. The full variable domain, with the rest looked up from reference TRBV2 and TRBJ2-3, is EPEVTQTPSHQVTQMGQEVILRCVPISNHLYFYWYRQILGQKVEFLVSFYNNEISEKSEIFDDQFSVERPDGSNFTLKIRSTKLEDSAMYFCASGSDRGTDTQYFGPGTRLTVL.

On this clone itself: Relative to the germline gene, one junction end is altered; a read error may explain this. The chain is built from TRBV6-1 and TRBJ1-5; the match to TRBD1 covers 8 bases. CDR1 MNHNS and CDR2 SASEGT come from the germline V gene. The CDR3 contains 15 residues. CDR3 in amino acids: CASTELTGGHQPQHF. The CDR3 region has the DNA TGTGCCAGCACTGAACTCACAGGGGGACATCAGCCCCAGCATTTT.

The chain has TRBV6-5 and TRBJ1-4, with 7 nucleotides matching TRBD1. With 8 bases clipped from V and 9 bases from J, the junction kept 9 bases outside the gene matches. Per the germline V gene, CDR1 is MNHEY and CDR2 is SVGAGI. This CDR3 is 13 amino acids long. The CDR3 loop is CASAYRDSKKLFF. For the CDR3, the DNA is TGTGCCAGCGCCTACCGGGACAGCAAAAAACTGTTTTTT.

The J gene is TRBJ2-2, the V gene TRBV18; the D is unclear. The germline CDR1 and CDR2 sequences are KGHSH and LQKENI. The CDR3 totals 14 residues. Trimming removed 2 bases at V and 0 bases at J, with 4 bases between. The CDR3 reads CASSPGPNTGELFF. CDR3 coding DNA: TGTGCCAGCTCACCAGGCCCGAACACCGGGGAGCTGTTTTTT.

The chain is built from TRBV25-1 and TRBJ1-1, with 12 bases fitting TRBD1. Germline V gene data show CDR1 as MGHDK and CDR2 as SYGVNS. The ends lost 3 bases at V and 2 bases at J; junction bases unmatched: 7. The CDR3 length is 17 residues. The CDR3 reads CASSELGQGAVNTEAFF. The CDR3 region has the DNA TGTGCCAGCAGTGAGCTGGGACAGGGGGCAGTTAACACTGAAGCTTTCTTT.

This chain uses TRBV6-2 or TRBV6-3 with TRBJ1-2, with D hard to call. Between the trimmed V and J ends, which lost 2 bases and 6 bases, there was a span of 16 bases. This CDR3 has 15 amino acids. Germline V gene lookup returns CDR1 MNHEY and CDR2 SVGEGT. The CDR3 protein is CASSYRSGPTDGYTF. As DNA, the CDR3 is TGTGCCAGCAGTTACCGATCCGGGCCAACGGATGGCTACACCTTC.

CDR3 loop: CASSVDGRGNNEQFF. The CDR3 DNA sequence: TGTGCCAGCAGCGTAGACGGCAGGGGAAACAATGAGCAGTTCTTC. The chain uses TRBV9 and TRBJ2-1; the D gene is possibly TRBD1 (6 bases). This CDR3 comprises 15 residues. Germline V gene lookup returns CDR1 SGDLS and CDR2 YYNGEE. V was cut by 0 bases and J by 5 bases, with 12 bases left in between.

This clone was counted once. This CDR3 reads CASSRLPGTGIGYEQYF. The CDR3 coding sequence is TGTGCCAGCAGCCGCCTACCCGGGACAGGGATAGGGTACGAGCAGTACTTC. This chain links TRBV11-3 with TRBJ2-7; 9 bases are a match to TRBD1. V lost 5 bases and J lost 4; bases outside the gene matches: 15. The CDR3 has 17 amino acids. CDR1 and CDR2 (germline): SGHNT, YENEEA.

The chain couples TRBV18 to TRBJ1-2; 9 bases are a match to TRBD1. J lost 0 bases, V lost 0 bases, and 5 bases had no gene match. Germline CDR1 reads KGHSH; CDR2 reads LQKENI. The CDR3 runs 17 residues. The CDR3 loop is CASSPPEYRGPNYGYTF. In DNA, the CDR3 is TGTGCCAGCTCACCACCGGAATACAGGGGGCCTAACTATGGCTACACCTTC.

The J gene is TRBJ1-1, the V gene TRBV18; D uncertain. The V and J ends lost 3 bases and 6 bases respectively, with 14 bases between them. Looked up from germline, CDR1 is KGHSH and CDR2 is LQKENI. CDR3 length: 14 amino acids. The CDR3 here is CASSPARSGPEAFF. The CDR3 region has the DNA TGTGCCAGCTCACCCGCCCGGTCGGGCCCTGAAGCTTTCTTT.

This clone is a singleton in its sample. The V and J genes are TRBV11-3 and TRBJ1-1, with D possibly matching TRBD1 (5 bases). Germline CDR1 is SGHNT and CDR2 is YENEEA. The CDR3 covers 16 residues. Deletions cut 1 base from V and 1 base from J, with 13 bases between. CDR3 region: CASSLGLGRGNTEAFF. For the CDR3, the DNA is TGTGCCAGCAGCTTAGGGTTGGGGCGGGGGAACACTGAAGCTTTCTTT.

V gene TRBV28 combines with J gene TRBJ1-3, with TRBD1 identical over 7 bases. The germline V gene has CDR1 MDHEN and CDR2 SYDVKM. The V and J ends lost 6 bases and 2 bases, in that order; junction bases with no gene match: 10. The CDR3 runs to 16 residues. The CDR3 DNA reads TGTGCCAGCAGGGCCCATGGGACAGAGGCTGGAAACACCATATATTTT. Encoded protein: CASRAHGTEAGNTIYF.

The chain uses TRBV18 and TRBJ2-7; D unresolved. The ends were cut back, 3 bases at V and 3 bases at J, with 0 bases in the middle. Germline assignment: CDR1 KGHSH and CDR2 LQKENI. The CDR3 has 10 amino acids. This CDR3 reads CASSPYEQYF. The CDR3 coding sequence is TGTGCCAGCTCACCCTACGAGCAGTACTTC.

A single count supports this clone. The rearrangement uses TRBV12-3 or TRBV12-4 and TRBJ1-2, with D tentatively TRBD1 (6 bases). The CDR3 contains 13 residues. V shed 6 bases and J shed 8 bases, with 16 bases lying between them. CDR3 protein: CASSFYREDGYTF. The CDR3 bases are TGTGCCAGCAGCTTCTACAGGGAGGACGGCTACACCTTC.